This TCR beta chain originates from a study of blood T cell repertoires in COVID-19 (dated by TCRdb to 2018 to 2020). For the wider study: Samples from collaborators originated in the United States, Italy and Spain and spanned both the acute and convalescent phases of COVID-19. The dataset comprised deeply sampled blood TCRbeta repertoires from subjects exposed to, actively infected with, or recovered from COVID-19. The repertoires were released in a freely available public database intended as a resource for research on the immune response to SARS-CoV-2. The material from the prospective study consisted of cDNA or gDNA derived from T cells, B-cell-depleted T cells, or PBMCs. Nearly every sample came with metadata listing a de-identified subject ID, COVID-19 status, age in years and sex. Where HLA class I and class II types were available, the types were taken from metadata supplied by the sample provider, not from assay-based typing. Samples were obtained from the ongoing ImmuneRACE study (first 160 participants) and from 1,000 to 1,500 subjects provided by 6 global collaborators. Study-level results and caveats: How much clinical and demographic metadata was included differed by source and by participant, and the metadata was provided uncurated.

Ends trimmed: V by 3 bases, J by 4 bases; bases unmatched to a gene: 5. The germline V gene supplies CDR1 MNHNS and CDR2 SASEGT. The CDR3 spans 15 residues, from the cysteine through the phenylalanine. CDR3 DNA is the only sequence kept; it has 45 bases, read in frame from the first base. Each collaborating institution followed its own protocols to collect whole blood in K2EDTA tubes. Collaborator samples were shipped for TCRbeta analysis as frozen whole blood, isolated PBMCs, or DNA extracted from either sample type. The immunoSEQ Assay, a bias-controlled multiplex PCR, was used to amplify TCRbeta CDR3 regions from genomic DNA. The authors' pipeline ran thus. The number of nucleated cells in each sample was estimated by amplification of reference gene primers within the assay. To quantify the absolute abundance of each unique TCRbeta CDR3 rearrangement, sequence reads were collapsed and filtered. Productive Simpson clonality was computed per sample as the square root of Simpson's diversity index over productive rearrangements. The table comes from immuneACCESS by way of TCRdb, which keeps in-frame sequences with V and J called. Part of the clones is missing from these tables; in studies checked, under half for an unresolved V gene and the rest for unknown reasons. V and J calls and clone size are those listed in that table; D and trimming were worked out from the DNA. Within this sample are roughly 88,000 clones, with approximately 70% of them counted one time only. The ten largest clones add up to 20% to 25% of the sample.

As regards this clone: Its antigen is unknown. Base quality data are lacking; no much larger clone is found one base away.

The chain joins TRBV6-1 to TRBJ2-1, and TRBD2 aligns with 8 junction nucleotides. Input material: peripheral blood. This TCR derives from an older woman in a cohort sampled during active or convalescent COVID-19. The DNA sequence is given as TGTGCCAGCAGTGACGAGGTAGCGGGGTACAATGAGCAGTTCTTC. Protein translation: CASSDEVAGYNEQFF.